This T cell receptor beta chain came from a study of vaccination and CD4 T cells after COVID-19. Treatment defined: approximately 9-day PBMC culture with coronavirus spike peptide pools or control peptides (ViraFEST assay). The CDR3 loop spans 13 amino acids. V lost 4 bases and J 1 base, leaving 7 bases between the germline ends. Germline loops: CDR1 SGHTA, CDR2 FQGNSA. Cultured CD4+ T-cell DNA underwent Oncomine TCR Beta short-read sequencing. TCRdb re-called the PCR reads through MiXCR, storing one row per CDR3 protein. The data hold about 7,100 distinct CDR3 sequences, with 73% observed a single time. This clonotype was seen once. No antigen is known for it.

Sequencing was done on a sample of CD4+ T cells from blood, cultured in vitro. The chain combines TRBV7-2 with TRBJ1-2; D gene ambiguous. This TCR was sampled from a human donor who had recovered from COVID-19. The CDR3 nucleotides are TGTGCCAGCAGCTCCGGACTTAACTATGGCTACACCTTC. The encoded protein is CASSSGLNYGYTF. Full variable domain (missing parts from reference TRBV7-2 and TRBJ1-2): GAGVSQSPSNKVTEKGKDVELRCDPISGHTALYWYRQSLGQGLEFLIYFQGNSAPDKSGLPSDRFSAERTGGSVSTLTIQRTQQEDSAVYLCASSSGLNYGYTFGSGTRLTVV.